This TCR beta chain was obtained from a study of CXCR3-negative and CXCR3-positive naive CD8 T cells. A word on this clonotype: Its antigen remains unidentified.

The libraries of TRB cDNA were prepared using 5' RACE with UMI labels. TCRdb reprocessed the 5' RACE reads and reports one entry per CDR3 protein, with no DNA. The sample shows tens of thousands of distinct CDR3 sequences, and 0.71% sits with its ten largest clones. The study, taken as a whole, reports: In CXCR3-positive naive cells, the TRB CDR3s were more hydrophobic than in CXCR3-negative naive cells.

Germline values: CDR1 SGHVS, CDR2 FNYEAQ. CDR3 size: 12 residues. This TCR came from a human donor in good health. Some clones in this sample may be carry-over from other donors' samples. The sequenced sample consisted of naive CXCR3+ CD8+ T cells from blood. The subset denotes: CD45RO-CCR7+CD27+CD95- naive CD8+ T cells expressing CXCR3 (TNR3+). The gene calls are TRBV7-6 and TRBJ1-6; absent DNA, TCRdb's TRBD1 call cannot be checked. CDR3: CASSPGTSPLHF.